This TCR beta chain was retrieved from a study of blood T cell repertoires in COVID-19. Measured with immunoSEQ multiplex PCR; TCRdb has only the in-frame clones, and not every one. This sample has about 320,000 clones, with 90% found just once. With 2 bases removed from V and 1 base from J, the gap between germline ends came to 9 bases. The CDR3 extends over 14 amino acids. Germline V lookup: CDR1 SGHNT, CDR2 YYREEE (reference sequence). This chain links TRBV5-4 with TRBJ1-1, with D maybe TRBD1 (6 bases). The clonotype was recovered from a man aged 55 to 70 who had recovered from COVID-19. Sequencing was carried out using PBMCs or T cells enriched from blood (not recorded which). The CDR3 reads CASSLQGRNTEAFF. In nucleotides, the CDR3 is TGTGCCAGCAGCTTACAGGGTCGGAACACTGAAGCTTTCTTT.